The 9 T cell receptor beta chains below all came from one sample that was sequenced in a study of blood T cell repertoires in COVID-19. Only in-frame clones appear in the TCRdb table, and some are missing; sequencing was by immunoSEQ multiplex PCR. Of 35,000 to 45,000 clones in the sample, 65% to 90% were seen once. The sequencing input was peripheral blood. These receptors were collected from a human donor in a cohort sampled during active COVID-19.

This clone has only one observation. The chain joins TRBV4-2 to TRBJ1-1; TRBD1 matches 7 bases. CDR1 is LGHNA and CDR2 is YNFKEQ in the germline V gene. The CDR3 is 15 amino acids. Trimming removed 1 base from V and 5 bases from J; junction bases left unmatched: 7. CDR3 protein: CASSQVGGRGTEAFF. The CDR3 DNA follows: TGTGCCAGCAGCCAAGTAGGGGGCCGAGGTACTGAAGCTTTCTTT.

The J gene is TRBJ2-3, the V gene TRBV2; possibly TRBD1 for D (6 bases). CDR3 length equals 15 residues. Trimming removed 1 base at V and 2 bases at J, with 10 bases between. CDR1 SNHLY and CDR2 FYNNEI come from the germline V gene. In DNA, the CDR3 is TGTGCCAGCAGTGAAGGCAGGGGACCCACAGATACGCAGTATTTT. Amino acid sequence: CASSEGRGPTDTQYF.

This chain uses TRBV5-1 with TRBJ2-3, with 7 bases aligning to TRBD1. This CDR3 spans 14 amino acids. Germline CDR1 SGHRS, CDR2 YFSETQ. Germline trimming cut 3 bases from V and 4 bases from J; bases unmatched to any gene: 5. The CDR3 DNA reads as TGCGCCAGCAGCTCCCGACAGGGCGCAGATACGCAGTATTTT. Protein: CASSSRQGADTQYF.

This clone was counted a few times. The rearrangement joins TRBV7-8 to TRBJ1-2, with D possibly matching TRBD1 (5 bases). Trimming removed 3 bases from V and 1 base from J, with 9 bases in between. CDR3 size: 14 residues. Germline CDR1 is SGHVS and CDR2 is FQNEAQ. In DNA form, the CDR3 reads TGTGCCAGCAGCTTGACAGAGAATAACTATGGCTACACCTTC. Translating it yields CASSLTENNYGYTF. Full variable domain (remainder filled in from reference TRBV7-8 and TRBJ1-2): GAGVSQSPRYKVAKRGQDVALRCDPISGHVSLFWYQQALGQGPEFLTYFQNEAQLDKSGLPSDRFFAERPEGSVSTLKIQRTQQEDSAVYLCASSLTENNYGYTFGSGTRLTVV.

This chain connects TRBV19 to TRBJ1-1, with a weak D call TRBD1 (5 bases). Germline V gene lookup returns CDR1 LNHDA and CDR2 SQIVND (reference sequence). The V gene lost 6 bases and the J gene lost 1 base, with 9 bases spanning the gap. The CDR3 length is 13 residues. The CDR3: CASRGGQNTEAFF. Written as DNA, the CDR3 is TGTGCCAGTAGGGGAGGACAGAACACTGAAGCTTTCTTT.

V and J are TRBV5-4 and TRBJ2-1, with 9 nucleotides matching TRBD2. The germline V gene has CDR1 SGHNT and CDR2 YYREEE (reference sequence). The CDR3 loop spans 15 amino acids. V lost 4 bases to trimming and J lost 6 bases; unmatched junction nucleotides: 8. The CDR3 nucleotides read TGTGCCAGCAGCCTGGGCGGGGGGGGCTTCAATGAGCAGTTCTTC. It specifies CASSLGGGGFNEQFF.

This chain joins TRBV11-3 and TRBJ1-1; 9 bases line up with TRBD1. Germline V gene lookup returns CDR1 SGHNT and CDR2 YENEEA. Trimming cost V 1 base and J 6 bases; bases outside gene matches: 12. This CDR3 region has 17 residues. CDR3 nucleotide sequence: TGTGCCAGCAGCTTAGGAAACCGGGACAGGGAGAGCGCTGAAGCTTTCTTT. Its translation: CASSLGNRDRESAEAFF.

V gene TRBV7-2 combines with J gene TRBJ2-7; TRBD2 agrees at 9 bases. Trimming took 7 bases from V and 5 from J; bases not matched to a gene: 6. Germline CDR1 is SGHTA and CDR2 is FQGNSA. This CDR3 contains 13 residues. This CDR3 reads CASTVSGSDEQYF. The CDR3 region has the DNA TGTGCCAGCACCGTTAGCGGGAGCGACGAGCAGTACTTC. Full variable domain (missing parts from reference TRBV7-2 and TRBJ2-7): GAGVSQSPSNKVTEKGKDVELRCDPISGHTALYWYRQSLGQGLEFLIYFQGNSAPDKSGLPSDRFSAERTGGSVSTLTIQRTQQEDSAVYLCASTVSGSDEQYFGPGTRLTVT.

The chain couples TRBV7-2 to TRBJ2-1; the match to TRBD1 covers 10 bases. Germline-derived CDR1 and CDR2 are SGHTA and FQGNSA. The CDR3 has 13 residues. V lost 8 bases, J lost 2 bases, and 0 bases stayed unmatched. This CDR3 reads CASGQGAYNEQFF. In DNA, the CDR3 is TGTGCCAGCGGACAGGGGGCCTACAATGAGCAGTTCTTC.